This TCR beta chain was recovered during a study of cytomegalovirus exposure and HLA in healthy donors. Findings of the study overall: HLA alleles were associated with 15,000 to 20,000 TCR beta sequences in a later analysis at 0.05 false discovery rate.

This CDR3 contains 15 residues. The V gene lost 2 bases and the J gene lost 0 bases, with 10 bases spanning the gap. Germline V lookup: CDR1 SGHRS, CDR2 YFSETQ. Vbeta (60) and Jbeta (13) primers were used in the PCR. Some clones are missing from TCRdb's copy, which holds only in-frame ones; the method was immunoSEQ multiplex PCR. There are 75,000 to 80,000 clones in the sample; about 78% occur only once, and 8% to 10% lies in the top ten. A word on this clone: No antigen is known for it.

The sequencing input was PBMCs. The sequence came from a woman between 40 and 50 years old in good health and CMV-seropositive. The rearrangement uses TRBV5-1 and TRBJ2-3; tentatively, D is TRBD1 (6 bases). The CDR3 DNA follows: TGCGCCAGCAGCTTCGAGGACAGTAGCACAGATACGCAGTATTTT. Encoded protein: CASSFEDSSTDTQYF.